Below are 6 T cell receptor beta chains sequenced from a single sample in a study of shared clonotypes between healthy human individuals. Here immunoSEQ multiplex PCR was the method, and the copy in TCRdb shows in-frame clones only, minus some. The sample holds approximately 2.1 million clones; approximately 95% are singletons and the top ten take about 0.37%. The material sequenced was naive CD4+ T cells from PBMCs. The subset was: CD45RA+ positively selected. The source of these receptors is a man between 18 and 29 years old in good health. Some clones in this sample may be carry-over from other donors' samples.

This chain joins TRBV28 and TRBJ1-2; perhaps TRBD1 as D (5 bases). Germline V gives CDR1 MDHEN, CDR2 SYDVKM. The germline V and J ends were trimmed by 4 bases and 3 bases, with 15 bases remaining between them. This CDR3 comprises 15 residues. The CDR3 nucleotides read TGTGCCAGCAGTTCTGGGGGACCGGCTCACTATGGCTACACCTTC. Residues: CASSSGGPAHYGYTF.

This rearrangement joins TRBV27 to TRBJ2-3; D remains ambiguous. Germline V lookup: CDR1 MNHEY, CDR2 SMNVEV (reference sequence). Deletions cut 1 base from V and 4 bases from J, with 9 bases between. This CDR3 is built from 14 residues. This CDR3 reads CASSLWGYPDTQYF. DNA of the CDR3: TGTGCCAGCAGTTTATGGGGTTACCCAGATACGCAGTATTTT.

The gene calls are TRBV28 and TRBJ1-2; D remains unclear. CDR3 length: 14 amino acids. Germline V gene sequence: CDR1 MDHEN, CDR2 SYDVKM. The V and J ends lost 11 bases and 4 bases respectively, with 20 bases between them. The CDR3 is CAVPVGNFRYGYTF. Written as DNA, the CDR3 is TGTGCCGTCCCAGTGGGAAACTTTCGCTATGGCTACACCTTC.

This clone was counted once. In DNA form, the CDR3 reads TGTGCCAGCAGCACTCCAGTTATGGCTAGCACAGATACGCAGTATTTT. Its protein product is CASSTPVMASTDTQYF. The rearrangement links TRBV7-2 to TRBJ2-3; D is ambiguous. The CDR3 consists of 16 residues. CDR1 is SGHTA and CDR2 is FQGNSA in the germline V gene. The V and J ends lost 5 bases and 0 bases respectively, with 15 bases between them.

The chain links TRBV27 to TRBJ2-6; TRBD2 matches 9 bases. J gave up 4 bases and V 3 bases, and 7 bases lay outside the gene matches. The CDR3 runs to 17 residues. Germline CDR1 reads MNHEY; CDR2 reads SMNVEV (reference sequence). CDR3 in DNA: TGTGCCAGCAGTTTCCTTAGCGGGAGTACAGGGGCCAACGTCCTGACTTTC. It translates to CASSFLSGSTGANVLTF.

This rearrangement joins TRBV19 to TRBJ2-3; D is perhaps TRBD2 (5 bases). Trimming removed 6 bases at V and 2 bases at J, with 12 bases between. Per germline, CDR1 LNHDA and CDR2 SQIVND (reference sequence). The CDR3 loop spans 14 amino acids. The CDR3 DNA is TGTGCCAGTAGCCCGAGGGAGCCCACAGATACGCAGTATTTT. Its translation is CASSPREPTDTQYF.